The present entry profiles one T cell receptor beta chain with its context. The antigen it recognizes is unknown. There are no base qualities to consult, and no much larger clone falls within one base. Taken from the germline V gene, the CDR1 and CDR2 loops are SGHAT and FQNNGV. V gives up 5 bases and J gives up 12 bases, and the segment between their germline ends measures 22 bases. Inclusive of the bounding cysteine and phenylalanine, the CDR3 is 14 residues long. The only DNA kept is the CDR3, 42 bases in frame from the first base. The method behind the library was the immunoSEQ multiplex PCR assay. For the multiplex PCR, a mixture combining 60 forward primers for TCR Vbeta segments and 13 reverse primers for TCR Jbeta segments was used. The CDR3 region of rearranged TCR beta genes was amplified from genomic DNA with a multiplex PCR assay. The amplified TCR beta libraries were sequenced on the Illumina HiSeq System as 87-base-pair reads. The paper's processing steps were these. Across the 600 to 700 repertoires, a later analysis counted some 81 million unique TCR beta chains, approximately 10 million of which were shared by at least two donors. A nearest-neighbor algorithm error-corrected the raw reads and collapsed the reads into unique sequences, merging closely related sequences to remove PCR and sequencing errors. To assign V, D and J gene segments, CDR3 sequences were aligned to IMGT reference sequences. For a sequence to be retained, a match of at least six nucleotides was required to both a V gene segment and a J gene segment. A rearrangement was called productive if the CDR3 had no stop codons and remained in frame with V and J, and every other rearrangement was called non-productive. CDR3 was defined according to IMGT convention as the region running from the second conserved V-encoded cysteine to the conserved J-encoded phenylalanine. The earlier analysis of 587 of the donors excluded sequences that lacked an unambiguous match to a single V gene segment. In an earlier analysis of about 590 of the donors, a V segment was called functional when productive rearrangements were above 56.7%, and segregating when the standard deviation between donors exceeded 5%. A statistical classification framework was built to diagnose cytomegalovirus status from the catalog of TCR beta chain sequences. A later analysis assigned V and J genes by comparing TCR nucleotide sequences with IMGT/GENE-DB human TR gene sequences. The TCRdist pipeline was used in a later analysis to assign CDR3 sequences and most-parsimonious VDJ recombination scenarios. In a later analysis, every TCR beta chain was defined by the combination of its CDR3 amino acid sequence and its V-gene family, and reads without a unique V-gene family were dropped. In a later analysis, 450 to 600 highly shared, low-generation-probability nucleotide sequences were removed to address suspected cross-contamination and a sequencing artifact. In a later analysis, a clonal expansion index for each public chain was calculated from normalized within-repertoire ranks of inferred template counts. Generation probabilities in a later analysis came from a VDJ recombination model fitted to out-of-frame rearrangements, and those results were checked against IGoR. In a later analysis, TCR-TCR, TCR-HLA and TCR-CMV co-occurrence was scored with hypergeometric tests, and a repertoire-size bias correction was applied to TCR pairs. In a later analysis, false discovery rates were estimated by permuting HLA or CMV assignments 20 times. In a later analysis, co-occurring TCRs were grouped using DBSCAN, and TCRdist sequence similarity was added for clustering within HLA-allele-positive subsets. Co-occurrence clustering excluded repertoires with fewer than 30,000 or more than 120,000 public chains, plus five with anomalous nucleotide sharing. Sourced from immuneACCESS, this table was stored by TCRdb with only in-frame sequences that have V and J called. A share of the clones is absent; for the studies checked, an unresolved V gene accounts for under half, and the remainder has no known explanation. V and J calls plus clone size are reproduced from that table; the DNA served to infer D and trimming. In all, the sample holds 150,000 to 200,000 clones, and 75% to 85% of those were seen once. In total, the top ten clones hold about 2.2% of the sample.

These data come from a study of cytomegalovirus exposure and HLA in healthy donors (dated by TCRdb to the late 2010s). Regarding the research as a whole: According to an earlier analysis of a few hundred of the donors, about 170 million T cells yielded approximately 120 million unique TCR beta sequences and about 300 Gb of sequence data. About 280 gigabases of sequencing data and roughly 80 million unique TCR sequences made up an early release that covered some 640 HLA-typed donors. Of the 350 to 450 genotyped donors, more than 75% were placed in the genetic ancestry cluster associated with self-reported Caucasian donors. The study aimed to test whether cataloging public T cell receptors could reveal signatures of past pathogen exposure. Using immunosequencing, the study profiled T cell repertoires from some 670 subjects and related those repertoires to cytomegalovirus serostatus. A separate validation cohort of roughly 130 different subjects was used in addition to the roughly 720-subject first cohort. The study combined high-throughput TCR immunosequencing, statistical association of individual TCRs with disease status, and machine learning to predict cytomegalovirus infection status. In a later analysis, previously published TCR beta repertoires from 666 donors were re-analyzed and high-resolution HLA genotyping was added so that TCR occurrence patterns could be studied. In the later analysis, no new phenotypic data were used to find candidate immune exposures; instead, reliance was placed on TCR beta sequences and their occurrence across donors. An earlier analysis of several hundred of the donors applied high-throughput TCR beta sequencing to assess whether each TCR beta V gene segment acted as functional or pseudogenic. Donor age, sex, ethnicity and CMV serostatus were compiled together with the repertoire data. In a later genetic analysis, genome-wide SNP genotypes for about 60% of the 666 donors were used, and that subset was treated as a discovery cohort. Every repertoire in the discovery cohort had been generated on one and the same sequencing platform. HLA typing included class I and class II loci at four-digit resolution. The number of typed donors differed by locus: roughly 620-640 for A, B, C, DRB1 and DQB1; approximately 520 for DQA1; 600 to 610 for DPA1; and about 450 for DPB1. Because of strong linkage in the cohort, five DR-DQ haplotypes were treated as single units for association and clustering. On average, around 230,000 unique TCR beta nucleotide sequences were sequenced per donor among several hundred genotyped donors of the cohort, with roughly 18% of those sequences being non-productive. The study at large found these results: In both the original and validation cohorts, the classifier was reported to diagnose cytomegalovirus status with high specificity and sensitivity. Compared with equally common non-associated chains, HLA-associated TCR beta chains in a later analysis were more clonally expanded and had lower generation probabilities. Linkage disequilibrium might explain the correlated functional status among segregating V segments, but an unknown experimental factor could not be excluded. The cohort was sequenced for TCR beta chains only, and without alpha or paired-chain data the features that could be detected were limited. Roughly uniform sequencing depth across donors was assumed in presence/absence analyses, although this assumption may not hold. Several of the top co-occurrence clusters appeared to be linked to parvovirus B19, influenza, CMV and Epstein-Barr virus, according to a later analysis. A further reported finding was that TCR beta sequences accurately predicted the HLA-A and HLA-B alleles for most subjects in the first cohort. In a later genetic analysis, fewer N-insertions in productive TCRs were reported among donors in an Asian-associated ancestry cluster than the approximately 710-donor mean. Because counts were too low, about 15 rarely observed V segments, including chromosome 9 orphons, were left out of the earlier analysis of 587 of the donors. A later analysis found that most CMV-associated TCR beta chains appeared HLA-restricted, with HLA associations seemingly driven largely by CMV exposure. The sequencing pipeline was judged likely to have produced a cluster of highly shared sequence variants as a technical artifact. In a later analysis, the rate of TCR association differed among HLA loci, with DRB1 alleles having the most associated TCRs and HLA-C alleles having the fewest. The study listed 164 TCR beta chains as associated with cytomegalovirus. Some IMGT-functional V segments, including TRBV6-2 and TRBV6-3, could not be distinguished by the 87-base-pair reads and were therefore excluded. Specific HLA alleles were associated with 15,000 to 20,000 TCR beta sequences at a false discovery rate of 0.05 in a later analysis. When HLA alleles, especially DR and DQ, strongly co-occurred, attributing TCR associations to individual alleles was difficult. According to the authors, the approach could potentially be generalized to other disease states and immunological phenotypes. V-gene and J-gene trimming of TCR beta chains was associated with a missense DCLRE1C variant in a later genetic analysis, and the association was replicated in an independent cohort. Because some donors lacked HLA typing at each locus, the association tests relied only on the typed subset. In vitro tests confirmed that three of the cytomegalovirus-associated TCR beta chains recognize cytomegalovirus antigens. Immune exposure information for the cohort was limited to CMV serostatus. Most TCR sequences were observed very rarely across donors, whereas some public TCRs were present in many individuals. An earlier analysis of some 560 of the donors showed that most TCR beta V segments appeared in productive rearrangements either about 87% or about 30% of the time, which broadly matched IMGT annotations.

The cohort was made up of 650 to 700 healthy bone marrow donors. All cohort members were sampled while nominally healthy, although unrecorded immune exposures were likely present. The donor was CMV seronegative and was included in the group of a few hundred seronegative cohort members. A peripheral blood sample was provided by each donor, and peripheral blood mononuclear cells were used for TCR beta sequencing. Genomic DNA extraction from the blood cell samples was performed with the Qiagen DNeasy Blood Extraction Kit. The source material was PBMCs. The sequence came from a woman under 40 in good health and CMV-seronegative. The rearranged chain carries TRBV11-2 and TRBJ1-1, with no reliable assignment of the D segment. The base sequence is TGTGCCAGCAGCCACATCATCGGGGTTTTGAGGACTTTCTTT. The encoded protein is CASSHIIGVLRTFF.